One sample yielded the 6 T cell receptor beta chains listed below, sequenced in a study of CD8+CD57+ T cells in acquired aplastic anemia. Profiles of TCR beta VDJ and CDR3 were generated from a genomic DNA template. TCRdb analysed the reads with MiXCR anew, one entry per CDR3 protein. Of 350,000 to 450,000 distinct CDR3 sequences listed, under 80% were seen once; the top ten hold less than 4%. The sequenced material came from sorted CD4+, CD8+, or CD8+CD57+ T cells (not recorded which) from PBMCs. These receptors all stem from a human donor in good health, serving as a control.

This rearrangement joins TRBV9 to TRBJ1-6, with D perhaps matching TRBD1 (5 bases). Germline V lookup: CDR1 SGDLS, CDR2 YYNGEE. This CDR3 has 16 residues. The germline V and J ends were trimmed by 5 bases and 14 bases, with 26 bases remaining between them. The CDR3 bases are TGTGCCAGCAGTTGGGCGGGTGGTACAGGAGGTATCACCCTCCACTTT. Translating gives CASSWAGGTGGITLHF.

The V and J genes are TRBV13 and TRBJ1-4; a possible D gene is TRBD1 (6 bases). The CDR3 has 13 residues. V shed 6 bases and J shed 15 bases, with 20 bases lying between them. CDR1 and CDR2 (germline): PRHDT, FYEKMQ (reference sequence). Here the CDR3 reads CASRLTGNQLLFF. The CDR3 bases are TGTGCCAGCAGGTTAACAGGGAACCAGCTTTTGTTTTTT.

The CDR3 loop reads CSARDQRTGGALHF. CDR3 bases: TGCAGTGCTAGAGATCAAAGGACAGGGGGGGCCCTCCACTTT. The chain links TRBV20-1 to TRBJ1-6; 10 nucleotides agree with TRBD1. CDR3 length: 14 residues. Germline V lookup: CDR1 DFQATT, CDR2 SNEGSKA (reference sequence). Unmatched junction bases numbered 7, after V lost 0 bases and J lost 14 bases.

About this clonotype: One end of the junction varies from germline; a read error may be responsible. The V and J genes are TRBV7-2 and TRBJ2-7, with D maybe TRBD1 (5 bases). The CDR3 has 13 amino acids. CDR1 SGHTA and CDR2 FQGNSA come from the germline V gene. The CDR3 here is CASRPRGASSATF. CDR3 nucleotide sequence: TGTGCCAGCAGGCCCCGTGGGGCCTCATCGGCTACGTTC.

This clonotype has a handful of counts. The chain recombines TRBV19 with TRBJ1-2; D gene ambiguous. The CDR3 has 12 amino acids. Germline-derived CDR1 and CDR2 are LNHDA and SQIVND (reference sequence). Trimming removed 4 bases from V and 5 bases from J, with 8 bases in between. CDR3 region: CASSNTAYGYTF. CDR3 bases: TGTGCCAGTAGTAACACCGCTTATGGCTACACCTTC.

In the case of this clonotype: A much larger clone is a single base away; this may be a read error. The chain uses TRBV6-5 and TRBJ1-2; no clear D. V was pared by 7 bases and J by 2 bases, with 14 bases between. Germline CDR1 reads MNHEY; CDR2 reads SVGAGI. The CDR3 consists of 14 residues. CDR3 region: CASKLQRLNYGYTF. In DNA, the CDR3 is TGTGCCAGCAAGTTACAGAGGTTAAACTATGGCTACACCTTC.